This is a list of T cell receptor beta chains from one sample in a study of PD-1 blockade in classical Hodgkin lymphoma. The protocol was immunoSEQ multiplex PCR, while the TCRdb copy is restricted to in-frame clones and leaves out a portion. In the table there are about 85,000 clones, about nine tenths of which are singletons. Here the sequenced sample was peripheral blood mononuclear cells (PBMCs), taken before the second cycle of nivolumab. These receptor sequences come from a human donor with classical Hodgkin lymphoma. CDR3s include the opening cysteine and the closing phenylalanine or tryptophan. Each record gives: D gene, J gene, clone size, V gene, CDR3 protein, CDR3 DNA. A D gene is named only where the DNA matches it firmly. Not all rows give a size; the values are once, few, many and, for expanded clones, a class.

TRBD1	TRBJ1-5	NA	TRBV30	CAWSGTGGFQPQHF	TGTGCCTGGTCCGGGACAGGGGGCTTTCAGCCCCAGCATTTT
NA	TRBJ2-7	NA	TRBV6-1	CASSEGQPGEQYF	TGTGCCAGCAGTGAAGGACAGCCGGGCGAGCAGTACTTC
NA	TRBJ2-7	NA	TRBV4-1	CASRETGQKDYEQYF	TGCGCCAGCAGGGAAACAGGCCAGAAGGACTACGAGCAGTACTTC
TRBD2	TRBJ2-1	NA	TRBV27	CASSKTPLAGVKDEQFF	TGTGCCAGCAGCAAAACCCCCCTAGCGGGAGTTAAAGATGAGCAGTTCTTC
TRBD1	TRBJ1-4	NA	TRBV12-5	CASGLGDRGLTNEKLFF	TGTGCTAGTGGTTTGGGGGACAGGGGGCTAACTAATGAAAAACTGTTTTTT
NA	TRBJ2-5	NA	TRBV6-5	CASTAGWGETQYF	TGTGCCAGCACGGCAGGGTGGGGAGAGACCCAGTACTTC
TRBD1	TRBJ1-2	NA	TRBV19	CASSRGQGAPINYGYTF	TGTGCCAGTAGCCGCGGACAGGGGGCACCAATTAACTATGGCTACACCTTC
NA	TRBJ1-1	NA	TRBV18	CASSPPGTAGGVEAFF	TGTGCCAGCTCACCACCCGGGACGGCCGGGGGAGTTGAAGCTTTCTTT
NA	TRBJ2-2	NA	TRBV19	CASSLDTHTGELFF	TGTGCCAGTAGCCTGGACACACACACCGGGGAGCTGTTTTTT
NA	TRBJ1-3	NA	TRBV5-6	CASSDVSSGNTIYF	TGTGCCAGCAGCGACGTCAGCTCTGGAAACACCATATATTTT
NA	TRBJ1-4	NA	TRBV5-4	CAVRATNEKLFF	TGTGCCGTCAGAGCAACTAATGAAAAACTGTTTTTT
TRBD2	TRBJ2-7	NA	TRBV5-4	CASSFLAGDEQYF	TGTGCCAGCAGCTTCCTAGCGGGAGACGAGCAGTACTTC
NA	TRBJ2-1	NA	TRBV9	CASSVEARYNEQFF	TGTGCCAGCAGCGTAGAGGCTAGATACAATGAGCAGTTCTTC
NA	TRBJ2-2	few	TRBV19	CASSILPGSGELFF	TGTGCCAGTAGTATTCTACCGGGATCCGGGGAGCTGTTTTTT
NA	TRBJ1-2	NA	TRBV7-8	CASSLAPGQPSNYGYTF	TGTGCCAGCAGCTTAGCGCCAGGGCAGCCCTCGAACTATGGCTACACCTTC
TRBD2	TRBJ2-1	NA	TRBV5-1	CATSGGPNNEQFF	TGCGCCACCTCGGGGGGGCCGAACAATGAGCAGTTCTTC
NA	TRBJ2-1	NA	TRBV7-2	CASSRGQGGGSYNEQFF	TGTGCCAGCAGCCGCGGCCAGGGGGGAGGCTCCTACAATGAGCAGTTCTTC
NA	TRBJ1-2	NA	TRBV6-1	CASSEVVGDPEGITF	TGTGCCAGCAGTGAAGTTGTTGGGGACCCGGAAGGAATCACCTTC
TRBD1	TRBJ1-5	NA	TRBV28	CASIYGTGGNQPQHF	TGTGCCAGCATCTACGGGACAGGTGGGAATCAGCCCCAGCATTTT
TRBD2	TRBJ2-1	NA	TRBV28	CASRTLIGGLAYSYNEQFF	TGTGCCAGCAGGACACTCATTGGAGGACTAGCGTACTCCTACAATGAGCAGTTCTTC
NA	TRBJ2-3	NA	TRBV7-7	CASSLGVADTQYF	TGTGCCAGCAGCTTGGGCGTGGCAGATACGCAGTATTTT
NA	TRBJ2-7	NA	TRBV28	CASSPPGNPYEQYF	TGTGCCAGCAGTCCCCCAGGCAACCCCTACGAGCAGTACTTC
NA	TRBJ1-1	NA	TRBV28	CASSNPGTSMNTEAFF	TGTGCCAGCAGCAACCCCGGGACGAGCATGAACACTGAAGCTTTCTTT
TRBD1	TRBJ2-7	NA	TRBV6-1	CASGPWTGFEQYF	TGTGCCAGCGGCCCCTGGACAGGGTTCGAGCAGTACTTC
TRBD2	TRBJ2-7	NA	TRBV27	CASRRLAGLAYEQYF	TGTGCCAGCAGGCGACTAGCGGGGCTGGCCTACGAGCAGTACTTC
NA	TRBJ1-1	NA	TRBV6-1	CASRFRVVNTEAFF	TGTGCCAGCAGATTCAGGGTAGTGAACACTGAAGCTTTCTTT
NA	TRBJ2-7	NA	TRBV4-1	CASSQELTHRSYEQYF	TGCGCCAGCAGCCAAGAGCTCACTCATCGATCCTACGAGCAGTACTTC
TRBD1	TRBJ1-3	NA	TRBV6-6	CASSWTGRGRNTIYF	TGTGCCAGCAGTTGGACAGGGAGGGGACGGAACACCATATATTTT
NA	TRBJ1-2	NA	TRBV19	CASSRTWTVAYGYTF	TGTGCCAGTAGTAGGACTTGGACGGTTGCCTATGGCTACACCTTC
NA	TRBJ2-5	NA	TRBV7-9	CASSLGWLQETQYF	TGTGCCAGCAGCTTAGGGTGGCTCCAAGAGACCCAGTACTTC
TRBD1	TRBJ1-4	NA	TRBV7-9	CASSPDRVGEKLFF	TGTGCCAGCAGCCCCGACAGGGTGGGCGAAAAACTGTTTTTT
NA	TRBJ2-3	NA	TRBV20-1	CSARLTDTQYF	TGCAGTGCTAGACTAACCGATACGCAGTATTTT
TRBD1	TRBJ1-3	NA	TRBV9	CASSRQQGAGNTIYF	TGTGCCAGCAGTCGACAACAGGGGGCTGGAAACACCATATATTTT
NA	TRBJ2-5	NA	TRBV7-9	CASTYQETQYF	TGTGCCAGCACCTACCAAGAGACCCAGTACTTC
TRBD2	TRBJ2-1	NA	TRBV4-1	CASSQARGGLVVSEQFF	TGCGCCAGCAGCCAAGCCCGCGGGGGACTAGTGGTAAGTGAGCAGTTCTTC
TRBD1	TRBJ2-7	NA	TRBV7-2	CASSPSRGPYEQYF	TGTGCCAGCAGCCCCTCCAGGGGGCCCTACGAGCAGTACTTC
NA	TRBJ2-1	NA	TRBV5-8	CASSLGAGIDEQFF	TGTGCCAGCAGCTTGGGGGCAGGGATCGATGAGCAGTTCTTC